These 25 T cell receptor beta chains came from one sample sequenced in a study of response to subunit inactivated influenza vaccine. A single record per CDR3 protein comes from TCRdb applying MiXCR to the RT-PCR reads. The sample shows about 800,000 distinct CDR3 sequences, 21% of them seen only once. The specimen comprised PBMCs from blood, sampled roughly 5 days after vaccination. The receptor source for this set is a man in his fifties or sixties who received an inactivated influenza vaccine.

This clonotype was counted only a few times. The chain recombines TRBV10-3 with TRBJ2-3; 12 bases are a match to TRBD2. With 6 bases clipped from V and 0 bases from J, the junction kept 1 base outside the gene matches. CDR3 length: 15 amino acids. CDR1 and CDR2 (germline): ENHRY, SYGVKD. The CDR3 here is CAIRGTSGSTDTQYF. CDR3 nucleotides: TGTGCCATCAGGGGGACTAGCGGGAGCACAGATACGCAGTATTTT.

This clonotype was seen a few times. The CDR3 DNA sequence: TGTGCCAGCAGCCCGACTAGCGGGGGGTCGGAAGAGACCCAGTACTTC. Translating it yields CASSPTSGGSEETQYF. The V gene is TRBV4-2, the J gene TRBJ2-5, with 13 bases lining up with TRBD2. Germline assignment: CDR1 LGHNA and CDR2 YNFKEQ. With V trimmed by 4 bases and J by 3 bases, 5 bases remained unmatched. This CDR3 spans 16 amino acids.

The rearrangement links TRBV20-1 to TRBJ2-7; weak D call: TRBD2 (6 bases). Germline lookup yields CDR1 DFQATT and CDR2 SNEGSKA (reference sequence). This CDR3 has 15 amino acids. V shed 0 bases and J shed 2 bases, with 14 bases lying between them. This chain's CDR3 is CSARDVASATYEQYF. In nucleotides, the CDR3 is TGCAGTGCTAGAGATGTCGCTAGCGCAACCTACGAGCAGTACTTC.

In this sample, this clonotype turned up a few times. This sequence joins TRBV5-6 and TRBJ2-7, with no clear D. V shed 4 bases and J shed 1 base, with 21 bases lying between them. Germline lookup yields CDR1 SGHDT and CDR2 YYEEEE. CDR3 length equals 17 residues. DNA for the CDR3: TGTGCCAGCAGCACGTGGATACCAAGGTCGGTATCCTACGAGCAGTACTTC. It specifies CASSTWIPRSVSYEQYF.

There are a few counts of this clonotype. This rearrangement joins TRBV20-1 to TRBJ2-5, with 13 bases lining up with TRBD2. The junction had 6 bases not matched to a gene; V was cut back by 6 bases and J by 5 bases. The germline V gene has CDR1 DFQATT and CDR2 SNEGSKA (reference sequence). The CDR3 has 14 residues. CDR3 in amino acids: CSARTSGGLETQYF. CDR3 DNA sequence: TGCAGTGCAAGGACTAGCGGGGGTTTGGAGACCCAGTACTTC.

This clonotype was observed a few times. The chain uses TRBV12-3 or TRBV12-4 and TRBJ2-7; 10 bases line up with TRBD1. CDR3 length: 17 residues. Trimming took 6 bases from V and 5 from J; bases not matched to a gene: 16. The CDR3 reads CASSSSVQGQGIHEQYF. In DNA, the CDR3 is TGTGCCAGCAGCTCTTCGGTGCAGGGACAGGGGATCCACGAGCAGTACTTC.

This clonotype was detected a few times. The J gene is TRBJ2-1, the V gene TRBV5-1, with 9 bases fitting TRBD1. Unmatched junction bases numbered 5, after V lost 4 bases and J lost 9 bases. Germline V CDR1 and CDR2: SGHRS, YFSETQ. The CDR3 runs to 13 residues. This chain's CDR3 is CASSMGQGGEQFF. CDR3 sequence (DNA): TGCGCCAGCAGCATGGGACAGGGTGGTGAGCAGTTCTTC.

The V and J genes are TRBV6-2 or TRBV6-3 and TRBJ2-2, with 7 bases lining up with TRBD2. The CDR3 contains 14 residues. CDR1 MNHEY and CDR2 SVGEGT come from the germline V gene. The V and J ends lost 7 bases and 9 bases, in that order; junction bases with no gene match: 11. Here the CDR3 DNA reads TGTGCCAGCAAAGCGGCCCTAGCGGAGAGGGAGCTGTTTTTT. It yields the protein CASKAALAERELFF.

A single count supports this clonotype. The CDR3 bases are TGTGCCAGCAGCCAACAGAAAGCCAGGTTGGGTGAAAAACTGTTTTTT. Its translation: CASSQQKARLGEKLFF. J is TRBJ1-4 and V is TRBV14; D uncertain. V lost 2 bases to trimming and J lost 7 bases, with 17 bases between them. The CDR3 loop spans 16 amino acids. Germline V lookup: CDR1 SGHDN, CDR2 FVKESK.

The rearrangement links TRBV12-3 or TRBV12-4 to TRBJ2-5, with a weak D call TRBD1 (6 bases). The length of the CDR3 is 13 residues. Deletions cut 5 bases from V and 3 bases from J, with 10 bases between. CDR3 DNA sequence: TGTGCCAGCAGTCACGGGGACAAAGAGACCCAGTACTTC. It is translated as CASSHGDKETQYF.

The rearrangement uses TRBV7-2 and TRBJ2-5, with D maybe TRBD1 (5 bases). This CDR3 has 15 amino acids. V lost 5 bases and J lost 0, with 13 bases in between. CDR1 and CDR2 (germline): SGHTA, FQGNSA. CDR3: CASSARQFNQETQYF. CDR3 sequence (DNA): TGTGCCAGCAGCGCACGACAGTTTAACCAAGAGACCCAGTACTTC.

The V gene is TRBV6-6, the J gene TRBJ2-7; 8 bases are shared with TRBD1. CDR1 and CDR2 from the germline V gene are MNHNY and SVGAGI (reference sequence). Trimming removed 11 bases from V and 7 bases from J; junction bases left unmatched: 10. This CDR3 region has 12 residues. CDR3 bases: TGTGCCGCTTCCCTGACAGGGGATGAGCAGTACTTC. Translation: CAASLTGDEQYF.

In its sample, this clonotype was seen a few times. The CDR3 DNA reads as TGTGCCAGCAGCCCGAGGGACAGCCCTAATGAAAAACTGTTTTTT. It codes for CASSPRDSPNEKLFF. V gene TRBV7-9 combines with J gene TRBJ1-4; 7 bases map to TRBD1. Germline values: CDR1 SEHNR, CDR2 FQNEAQ (reference sequence). J was trimmed by 3 bases and V by 5 bases; bases with no gene match: 6. This CDR3 spans 15 amino acids.

The sample holds a few counts of this clonotype. V and J are TRBV20-1 and TRBJ1-2; no clear D gene. CDR3 length: 14 amino acids. In germline, CDR1 is DFQATT, CDR2 SNEGSKA (reference sequence). V was cut by 0 bases and J by 4 bases, with 12 bases left in between. This CDR3 is CSARDAIGSYGYTF. DNA for the CDR3: TGCAGTGCTAGAGATGCCATCGGCAGCTATGGCTACACCTTC.

The chain is built from TRBV11-2 and TRBJ2-3; D ambiguous. The length of the CDR3 is 16 residues. Trimming left V 1 base short and J 0 bases short, with 11 bases between. Germline V gives CDR1 SGHAT, CDR2 FQNNGV. Written as DNA, the CDR3 is TGTGCCAGCAGCTTAGTCGAAGGGCTAAGCACAGATACGCAGTATTTT. Translated: CASSLVEGLSTDTQYF.

This clonotype has just a few counts. The chain couples TRBV20-1 to TRBJ1-2, with D possibly being TRBD1 (5 bases). The germline V gene encodes CDR1 DFQATT and CDR2 SNEGSKA (reference sequence). V lost 2 bases to trimming and J lost 4 bases, with 20 bases between them. This CDR3 comprises 16 residues. The CDR3 region is CSARNPTIGQGYGYTF. Written as DNA, the CDR3 is TGCAGTGCTAGAAACCCAACAATCGGTCAGGGCTATGGCTACACCTTC.

This clonotype was picked up a small number of times. The V and J genes are TRBV24-1 and TRBJ2-1; 8 bases align to TRBD1. The CDR3 is made up of 18 amino acids. Per the germline V gene, CDR1 is KGHDR and CDR2 is SFDVKD. The V segment lost 1 base and the J segment 0 bases; nucleotides outside the gene matches: 7. The CDR3 loop is CATSDFGTGMSSYNEQFF. The CDR3 DNA is TGTGCCACCAGTGATTTTGGGACAGGCATGAGCTCCTACAATGAGCAGTTCTTC.

The V call is TRBV7-2, the J call TRBJ2-3; 14 positions agree with TRBD2. Trimming cost V 3 bases and J 4 bases; bases outside gene matches: 6. The CDR3 runs to 17 residues. CDR1 SGHTA and CDR2 FQGNSA come from the germline V gene. The CDR3 DNA follows: TGTGCCAGCAGCTTTCAACTGACTAGCGGGAGGGCAGATACGCAGTATTTT. This encodes CASSFQLTSGRADTQYF.

The chain has TRBV2 and TRBJ2-7; D is possibly TRBD2 (7 bases). This CDR3 has 13 amino acids. V lost 0 bases and J lost 7, with 10 bases in between. CDR1 and CDR2 from the germline V gene are SNHLY and FYNNEI. The CDR3 loop is CASSEAGGGEQYF. DNA of the CDR3: TGTGCCAGCAGTGAAGCGGGAGGGGGTGAGCAGTACTTC.

V and J are TRBV4-2 and TRBJ2-5; 12 nucleotides line up with TRBD2. V lost 4 bases and J lost 3; bases outside the gene matches: 9. This CDR3 spans 17 amino acids. Germline V CDR1 and CDR2: LGHNA, YNFKEQ. The DNA of the CDR3 is TGTGCCAGCAGCCCCGGACTAGCGGGGTCTAGAGAAGAGACCCAGTACTTC. Its translation: CASSPGLAGSREETQYF.

The rearrangement links TRBV6-2 or TRBV6-3 to TRBJ1-5; D gene uncertain. The CDR3 totals 15 residues. V was pared by 2 bases and J by 3 bases, with 11 bases between. CDR1 is MNHEY and CDR2 is SVGEGT in the germline V gene. Written as DNA, the CDR3 is TGTGCCAGCAGTTACGTTGGGGTACTCAATCAGCCCCAGCATTTT. The encoded protein is CASSYVGVLNQPQHF.

There are a few counts of this clonotype. The CDR3 DNA reads TGCGCCAGCAGCTTGGACGCGTACTCTGGAAACACCATATATTTT. Translating gives CASSLDAYSGNTIYF. The V gene is TRBV5-1, the J gene TRBJ1-3; D unclear. The CDR3 runs 15 residues. Germline V gene lookup returns CDR1 SGHRS and CDR2 YFSETQ. V was pared by 0 bases and J by 0 bases, with 7 bases between.

This clonotype was counted only a few times. The chain employs TRBV7-8 and TRBJ2-5, with D hard to call. CDR1 and CDR2 from the germline V gene are SGHVS and FQNEAQ. V was cut by 7 bases and J by 7 bases, with 19 bases left in between. This CDR3 has 14 residues. The CDR3 is CASTSRVPLGTQYF. The CDR3, as DNA: TGTGCCAGCACCTCTAGGGTGCCCCTGGGGACCCAGTACTTC. The whole variable domain, filled in from reference TRBV7-8 and TRBJ2-5, reads GAGVSQSPRYKVAKRGQDVALRCDPISGHVSLFWYQQALGQGPEFLTYFQNEAQLDKSGLPSDRFFAERPEGSVSTLKIQRTQQEDSAVYLCASTSRVPLGTQYFGPGTRLLVL.

This clonotype has more than one count but fewer than ten. V usage is TRBV28 and J usage is TRBJ1-2, with D possibly matching TRBD1 (5 bases). The ends were cut back, 1 base at V and 3 bases at J, with 15 bases in the middle. Germline assignment: CDR1 MDHEN and CDR2 SYDVKM. This CDR3 contains 16 residues. CDR3: CASSLSGTDAYYGYTF. CDR3 bases: TGTGCCAGCAGTTTATCTGGGACCGATGCTTACTATGGCTACACCTTC.

This sequence joins TRBV10-2 and TRBJ2-4, with TRBD1 identical over 8 bases. The V gene's germline CDR1 is WSHSY and CDR2 SAAADI. CDR3 length equals 11 residues. V was pared by 6 bases and J by 15 bases, with 7 bases of the junction left unmatched. The CDR3 here is CASRDRESLYF. CDR3 nucleotides: TGCGCCAGCAGGGACAGGGAGTCCCTGTACTTC.